This TCR beta chain emerged from a study of blood T cell repertoires in COVID-19. About the research overall: Sites in the United States, Italy and Spain provided acute and convalescent COVID-19 samples. In each case, the material was cDNA or gDNA derived from T cells, B-cell-depleted T cells, or PBMCs.

At least ten counts were recorded for this clone. V shed 5 bases, J shed 7 bases, and the junction held 10 bases outside the gene matches. There are 14 residues in the CDR3. Germline V CDR1 and CDR2: SGHDT, YYEEEE. Authors' processing steps: Nucleated cell number was recorded as an estimate derived from reference gene primer amplification. The table came from immunoSEQ multiplex PCR; TCRdb's copy has only in-frame clones and leaves some out. The V and J calls and clone size were taken over from that table, and D and trimming were inferred from the DNA. The repertoire holds about 190,000 clones, roughly 80% seen once, with roughly 14% in the top ten.

Sequencing input: peripheral blood. V and J are TRBV5-6 and TRBJ2-3, with 7 bases matching TRBD1. This receptor was taken from a man in his forties or fifties who had recovered from COVID-19. The CDR3: CASRTGVFLNTQYF. The CDR3 DNA sequence: TGTGCCAGCAGAACAGGGGTTTTTTTAAATACGCAGTATTTT.